A single sample is the source of the 10 T cell receptor beta chains below, sequenced in a study of T cells after posttransplantation cyclophosphamide. TCRdb's copy holds only in-frame clones and misses some; the assay was immunoSEQ multiplex PCR. The data show tens of thousands of clones, around 93% seen once. The sequencing sample was made of PBMCs. The receptors here all came from a woman aged 30 to 39 in good health and a related stem cell transplant donor.

In DNA, the CDR3 is TGTGCCAGCAGCTTTAGATGGCAGGCGGTCTCTGGGGCCAACGTCCTGACTTTC. Translating it yields CASSFRWQAVSGANVLTF. This chain links TRBV5-5 with TRBJ2-6, with unresolved D. This CDR3 is built from 18 residues. Germline values: CDR1 SGHKS, CDR2 YYEKEE (reference sequence). Trimming stripped 2 bases from V and 0 bases from J, with 15 bases between.

The genes are TRBV7-2 and TRBJ2-5; TRBD2 is a possible D gene (5 bases). The CDR3 contains 14 residues. Trimming cost V 3 bases and J 4 bases, with 12 bases left between them. Germline CDR1 is SGHTA and CDR2 is FQGNSA. The CDR3 bases are TGTGCCAGCAGCTTGGACTTGACCGGAGAGACCCAGTACTTC. Amino acids: CASSLDLTGETQYF.

This chain joins TRBV7-2 and TRBJ1-1, with D possibly TRBD1 on 6 matching bases. The V end lost 3 bases, the J end lost 7 bases, and 15 bases lay between the germline ends. This CDR3 region has 14 residues. Germline CDR1 SGHTA, CDR2 FQGNSA. The CDR3 protein is CASSLRQGGGEAFF. The CDR3 DNA reads TGTGCCAGCAGCTTGAGGCAGGGAGGGGGTGAAGCTTTCTTT.

This rearrangement joins TRBV27 to TRBJ2-3; 13 bases agree with TRBD2. V was clipped by 6 bases and J by 4 bases; unmatched bases: 10. Germline V lookup: CDR1 MNHEY, CDR2 SMNVEV (reference sequence). The CDR3 totals 17 residues. In DNA, the CDR3 is TGTGCCAGCAGAGTAACTAGCGGGGGGGCCTTTGCAGATACGCAGTATTTT. Amino acids: CASRVTSGGAFADTQYF.

This clone was observed a few times. The chain recombines TRBV6-6 with TRBJ1-5; 9 bases are shared with TRBD1. The CDR3 consists of 13 residues. The trim removed 8 bases at V and 5 bases at J, leaving 4 bases unmatched. The germline gives CDR1 MNHNY, CDR2 SVGAGI (reference sequence). The CDR3 is CASRDREDQPQHF. DNA of the CDR3: TGTGCCAGCCGGGACAGGGAGGATCAGCCCCAGCATTTT.

The V call is TRBV5-1, the J call TRBJ2-1; no clear D gene. Between the trimmed V and J ends, which lost 0 bases and 8 bases, there was a span of 9 bases. Germline V lookup: CDR1 SGHRS, CDR2 YFSETQ. The CDR3 covers 13 residues. The DNA of the CDR3 is TGCGCCAGCAGCTTGGTTAGGGATTATGAGCAGTTCTTC. The encoded protein is CASSLVRDYEQFF.

The CDR3 spells CASSSQDRGVGELFF. The CDR3 coding sequence is TGTGCCAGCAGCTCCCAGGACAGGGGAGTCGGGGAGCTGTTTTTT. The chain combines TRBV7-2 with TRBJ2-2; 9 nucleotides agree with TRBD1. The CDR3 has 15 residues. J was trimmed by 7 bases and V by 4 bases; bases with no gene match: 7. The V gene's germline CDR1 is SGHTA and CDR2 FQGNSA. Full variable domain (rest looked up from reference TRBV7-2 and TRBJ2-2): GAGVSQSPSNKVTEKGKDVELRCDPISGHTALYWYRQSLGQGLEFLIYFQGNSAPDKSGLPSDRFSAERTGGSVSTLTIQRTQQEDSAVYLCASSSQDRGVGELFFGEGSRLTVL.

The CDR3 DNA is TGTGCCAGCAGCCCTCAACAGGGGGCGGGCGAGCAGTACTTC. It is translated as CASSPQQGAGEQYF. This chain links TRBV7-2 with TRBJ2-7, with 9 bases identical to TRBD1. Germline V lookup: CDR1 SGHTA, CDR2 FQGNSA. The CDR3 is made up of 14 amino acids. Germline trimming cut 5 bases from V and 6 bases from J; bases unmatched to any gene: 8.

Here the CDR3 DNA reads TGCAGCGTAGGGACCAATGAGCAGTTCTTC. As protein: CSVGTNEQFF. V and J are TRBV29-1 and TRBJ2-1; D might be TRBD1 or TRBD2, each matching 5 bases. CDR1 SQVTM and CDR2 ANQGSEA come from the germline V gene. Trimming shortened V by 6 bases and J by 6 bases, and 6 bases separated the two germline ends. The CDR3 runs 10 residues.

V gene TRBV18 combines with J gene TRBJ1-2; D is ambiguous. CDR1 is KGHSH and CDR2 is LQKENI in the germline V gene. Trimming cost V 4 bases and J 3 bases, with 6 bases left between them. This CDR3 comprises 12 residues. The CDR3 coding sequence is TGTGCCAGCTCACAGTCGGACTATGGCTACACCTTC. It yields the protein CASSQSDYGYTF.